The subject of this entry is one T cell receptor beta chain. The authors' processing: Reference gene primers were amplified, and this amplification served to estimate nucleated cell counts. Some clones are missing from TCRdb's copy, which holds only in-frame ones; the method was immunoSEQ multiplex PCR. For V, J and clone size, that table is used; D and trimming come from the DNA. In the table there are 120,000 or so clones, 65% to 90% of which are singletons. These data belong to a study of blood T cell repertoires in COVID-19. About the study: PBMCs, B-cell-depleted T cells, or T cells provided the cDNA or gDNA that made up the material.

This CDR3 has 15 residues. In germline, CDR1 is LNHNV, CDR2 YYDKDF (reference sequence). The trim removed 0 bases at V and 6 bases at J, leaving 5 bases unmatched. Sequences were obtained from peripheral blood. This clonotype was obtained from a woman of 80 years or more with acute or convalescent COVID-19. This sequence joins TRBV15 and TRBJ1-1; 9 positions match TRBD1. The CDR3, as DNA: TGTGCCACCAGCAGAGATGGGACAGGGACGGCTGAAGCTTTCTTT. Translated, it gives CATSRDGTGTAEAFF.